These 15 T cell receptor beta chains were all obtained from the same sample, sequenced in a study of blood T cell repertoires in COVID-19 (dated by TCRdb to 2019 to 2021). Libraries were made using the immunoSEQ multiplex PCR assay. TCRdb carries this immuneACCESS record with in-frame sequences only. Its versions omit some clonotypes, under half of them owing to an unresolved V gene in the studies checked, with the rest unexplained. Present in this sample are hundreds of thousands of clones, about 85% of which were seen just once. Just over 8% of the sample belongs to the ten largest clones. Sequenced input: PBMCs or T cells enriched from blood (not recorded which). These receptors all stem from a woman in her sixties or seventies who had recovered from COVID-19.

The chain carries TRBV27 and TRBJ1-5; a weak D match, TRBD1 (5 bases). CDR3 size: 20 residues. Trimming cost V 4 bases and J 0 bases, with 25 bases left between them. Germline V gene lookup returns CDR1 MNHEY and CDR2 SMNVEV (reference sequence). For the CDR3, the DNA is TGTGCCAGCAGTTCCCCACCAGGGAAGGAAAGCAGAGTTAGCAATCAGCCCCAGCATTTT. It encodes CASSSPPGKESRVSNQPQHF.

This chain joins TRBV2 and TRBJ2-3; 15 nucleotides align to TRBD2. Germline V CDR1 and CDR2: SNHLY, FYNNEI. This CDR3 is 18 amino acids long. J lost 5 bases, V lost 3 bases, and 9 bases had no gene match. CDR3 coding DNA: TGTGCCAGCAGTGACCTGGGACTAGCGGGGGGCGGAGTAGATACGCAGTATTTT. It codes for CASSDLGLAGGGVDTQYF. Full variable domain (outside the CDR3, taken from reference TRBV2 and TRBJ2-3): EPEVTQTPSHQVTQMGQEVILRCVPISNHLYFYWYRQILGQKVEFLVSFYNNEISEKSEIFDDQFSVERPDGSNFTLKIRSTKLEDSAMYFCASSDLGLAGGGVDTQYFGPGTRLTVL.

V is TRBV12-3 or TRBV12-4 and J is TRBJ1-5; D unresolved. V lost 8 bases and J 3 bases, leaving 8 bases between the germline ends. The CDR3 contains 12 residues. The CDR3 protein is CASRVDNQPQHF. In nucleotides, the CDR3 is TGTGCCAGCCGGGTCGACAATCAGCCCCAGCATTTT.

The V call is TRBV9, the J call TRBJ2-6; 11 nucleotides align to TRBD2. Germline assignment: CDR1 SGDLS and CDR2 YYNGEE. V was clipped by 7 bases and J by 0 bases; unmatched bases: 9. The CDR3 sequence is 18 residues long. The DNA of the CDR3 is TGTGCCAGCGCGTTCCCTAGCGGGGGGAACTCTGGGGCCAACGTCCTGACTTTC. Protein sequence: CASAFPSGGNSGANVLTF. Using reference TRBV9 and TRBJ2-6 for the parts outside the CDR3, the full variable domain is DSGVTQTPKHLITATGQRVTLRCSPRSGDLSVYWYQQSLDQGLQFLIQYYNGEERAKGNILERFSAQQFPDLHSELNLSSLELGDSALYFCASAFPSGGNSGANVLTFGAGSRLTVL.

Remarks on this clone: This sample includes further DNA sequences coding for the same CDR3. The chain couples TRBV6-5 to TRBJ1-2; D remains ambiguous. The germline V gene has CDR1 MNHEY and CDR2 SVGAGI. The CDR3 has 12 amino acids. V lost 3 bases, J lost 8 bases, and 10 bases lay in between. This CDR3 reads CASSYPGGGYTF. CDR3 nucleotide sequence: TGTGCCAGCAGTTATCCAGGAGGCGGCTACACCTTC.

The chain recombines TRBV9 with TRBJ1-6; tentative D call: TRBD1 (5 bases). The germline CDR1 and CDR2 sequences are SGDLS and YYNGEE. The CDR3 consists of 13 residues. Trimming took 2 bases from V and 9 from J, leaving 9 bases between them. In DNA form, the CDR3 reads TGTGCCAGCAGCGTTATGGGGGGTTCACCCCTCCACTTT. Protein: CASSVMGGSPLHF.

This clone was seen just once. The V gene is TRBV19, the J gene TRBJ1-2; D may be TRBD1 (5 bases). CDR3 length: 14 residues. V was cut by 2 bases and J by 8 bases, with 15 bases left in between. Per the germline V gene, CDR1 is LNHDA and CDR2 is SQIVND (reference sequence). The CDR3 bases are TGTGCCAGTAGTATAAGGGGAGGGGTCTGGGGCTACACCTTC. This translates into CASSIRGGVWGYTF.

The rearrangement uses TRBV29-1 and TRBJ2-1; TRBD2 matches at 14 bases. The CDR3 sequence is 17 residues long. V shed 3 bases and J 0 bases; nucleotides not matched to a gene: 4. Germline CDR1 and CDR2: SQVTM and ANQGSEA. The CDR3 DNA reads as TGCAGCGTTGATGGACTAGCGGGGGGCAGCTCCTACAATGAGCAGTTCTTC. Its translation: CSVDGLAGGSSYNEQFF.

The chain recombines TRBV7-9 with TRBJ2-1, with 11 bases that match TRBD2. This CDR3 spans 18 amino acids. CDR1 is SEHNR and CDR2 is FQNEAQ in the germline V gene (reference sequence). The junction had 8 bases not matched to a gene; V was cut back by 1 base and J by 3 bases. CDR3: CASSLVALAGGLYNEQFF. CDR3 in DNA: TGTGCCAGCAGCTTAGTTGCCCTAGCGGGGGGCCTCTACAATGAGCAGTTCTTC.

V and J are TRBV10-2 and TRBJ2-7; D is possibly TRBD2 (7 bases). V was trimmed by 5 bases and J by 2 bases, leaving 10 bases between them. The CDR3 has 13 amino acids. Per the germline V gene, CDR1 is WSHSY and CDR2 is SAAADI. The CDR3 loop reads CASSRGAAYEQYV. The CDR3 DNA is TGCGCCAGCAGTCGGGGGGCCGCCTACGAGCAGTACGTC.

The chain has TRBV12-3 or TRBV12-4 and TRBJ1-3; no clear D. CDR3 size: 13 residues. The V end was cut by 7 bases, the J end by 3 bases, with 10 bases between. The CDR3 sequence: CASTQSDGNTIYF. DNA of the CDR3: TGTGCCAGCACCCAGTCCGATGGAAACACCATATATTTT.

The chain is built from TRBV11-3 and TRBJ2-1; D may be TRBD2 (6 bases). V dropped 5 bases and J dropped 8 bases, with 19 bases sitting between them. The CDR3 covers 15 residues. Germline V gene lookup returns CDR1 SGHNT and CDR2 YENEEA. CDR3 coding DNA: TGTGCCAGCAGCCCCCTCCCCCTGGGGGGAGATGAGCAGTTCTTC. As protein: CASSPLPLGGDEQFF.

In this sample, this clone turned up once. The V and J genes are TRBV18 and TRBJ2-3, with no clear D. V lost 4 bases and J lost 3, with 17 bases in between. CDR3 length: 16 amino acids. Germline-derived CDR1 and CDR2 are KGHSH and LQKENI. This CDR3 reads CASSRAVMLRTDTQYF. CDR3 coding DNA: TGTGCCAGCTCACGCGCGGTGATGTTAAGAACAGATACGCAGTATTTT. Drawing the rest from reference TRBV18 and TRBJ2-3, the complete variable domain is NAGVMQNPRHLVRRRGQEARLRCSPMKGHSHVYWYRQLPEEGLKFMVYLQKENIIDESGMPKERFSAEFPKEGPSILRIQQVVRGDSAAYFCASSRAVMLRTDTQYFGPGTRLTVL.

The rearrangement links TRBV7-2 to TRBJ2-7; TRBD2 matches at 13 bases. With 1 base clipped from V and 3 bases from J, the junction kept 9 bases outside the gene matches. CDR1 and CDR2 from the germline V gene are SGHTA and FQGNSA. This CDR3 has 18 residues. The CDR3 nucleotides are TGTGCCAGCAGCTTAGTGACTAGCGGGGGGTCGTATTACTACGAGCAGTACTTC. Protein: CASSLVTSGGSYYYEQYF.

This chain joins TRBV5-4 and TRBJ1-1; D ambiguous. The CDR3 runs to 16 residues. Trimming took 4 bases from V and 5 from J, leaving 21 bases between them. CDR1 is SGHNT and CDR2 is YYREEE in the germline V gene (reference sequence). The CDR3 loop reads CASSPGGSPGETEAFF. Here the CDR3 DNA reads TGTGCCAGCAGCCCTGGAGGCTCCCCCGGGGAAACTGAAGCTTTCTTT.